The source of this TCR beta chain is a study of cytomegalovirus exposure and HLA in healthy donors (dated by TCRdb to 2017 to 2019). For the study in its entirety: In an earlier analysis of 587 of the donors, approximately 260 Gb of sequence data and just under 120 million unique TCR beta sequences from roughly 200 million T cells were reported. Around 300 gigabases of sequencing data and 70 million to 85 million unique TCR sequences were included in an early release covering about 700 HLA-typed donors. Of the roughly 400 genotyped donors, 65% to 90% were placed in the genetic ancestry cluster associated with self-reported Caucasian donors. The aim of the study was to test whether cataloging public T cell receptors could identify signatures of past pathogen exposure. The study used immunosequencing to profile the T cell repertoires of about 670 subjects and linked those repertoires to cytomegalovirus serostatus. Along with the approximately 650-subject first cohort, a separate validation cohort of about 110 different subjects was used. To predict cytomegalovirus infection status, the study combined high-throughput TCR immunosequencing, statistical association of individual TCRs with disease status, and machine learning. A later analysis re-analyzed previously published TCR beta repertoires from 500 to 700 donors and added high-resolution HLA genotyping to study TCR occurrence patterns. Rather than using new phenotypic data, the later analysis identified candidate immune exposures from TCR beta sequences and from how often those sequences occurred across donors. An earlier analysis of roughly 600 of the donors used high-throughput TCR beta sequencing to judge whether each TCR beta V gene segment behaved as functional or pseudogenic. Donor age, sex, ethnicity and CMV serostatus were compiled alongside the repertoire data. In a later genetic analysis, genome-wide SNP genotypes for about three fifths of the 666 donors were used, and that subset was treated as a discovery cohort. Every repertoire in the discovery cohort had been generated on one and the same sequencing platform. Both class I and class II loci were covered by HLA typing, at four-digit resolution. Typing coverage varied by locus: roughly 629-640 donors for A, B, C, DRB1 and DQB1; around 560 for DQA1; approximately 570 for DPA1; more than 450 for DPB1. Five DR-DQ haplotypes were treated as single units for association and clustering because of strong linkage in the cohort. Among a few hundred genotyped donors of the cohort, an average of approximately 240,000 unique TCR beta nucleotide sequences were sequenced per donor, around a sixth of them non-productive. Paper-wide results and their limitations: In this cohort, only TCR beta chains were sequenced, and detectable features were limited by the absence of alpha or paired-chain data. Some IMGT-functional V segments, including TRBV6-2 and TRBV6-3, could not be told apart with the 87-base-pair reads, so those segments were excluded. Strong co-occurrence of HLA alleles, especially DR and DQ, made assigning TCR associations to individual alleles difficult. The classifier was reported to diagnose cytomegalovirus status with high specificity and sensitivity in both the original and validation cohorts. In a later analysis, most CMV-associated TCR beta chains were found to appear HLA-restricted, with HLA associations seemingly driven largely by CMV exposure. According to a later analysis, parvovirus B19, influenza, CMV and Epstein-Barr virus appeared linked to several top co-occurrence clusters. Because some donors lacked HLA typing at each locus, the association tests relied only on the typed subset. The earlier analysis of approximately 590 of the donors excluded about 16 rarely observed V segments, including chromosome 9 orphons, because counts were too low. Immune exposure information for the cohort was limited to CMV serostatus. The study listed 150 to 200 TCR beta chains as associated with cytomegalovirus. It was suggested by the authors that the approach could potentially be generalized to other disease states and immunological phenotypes. The presence/absence analyses assumed that sequencing depth was roughly uniform across donors, and that assumption may not be true. A later genetic analysis associated a missense DCLRE1C variant with V-gene and J-gene trimming of TCR beta chains, and an independent cohort replicated the association. In an earlier analysis of around 600 of the donors, most TCR beta V segments were observed in productive rearrangements about 87% or about 30% of the time, broadly matching IMGT annotations. According to a later analysis, TCR association rates differed among HLA loci, with DRB1 alleles showing the most associated TCRs and HLA-C alleles showing the fewest. Across donors, most TCR sequences were observed very rarely, whereas some public TCRs were present in many individuals. In vitro tests confirmed that a few of the cytomegalovirus-associated TCR beta chains recognize cytomegalovirus antigens. In a later analysis, some 17,000 TCR beta sequences were associated with specific HLA alleles at a false discovery rate of 0.05. A later analysis found that HLA-associated TCR beta chains were more clonally expanded and had lower generation probabilities than equally common non-associated chains. A group of highly shared sequence variants was considered likely to be a technical artifact of the sequencing pipeline. According to a later genetic analysis, donors in an Asian-associated ancestry cluster had fewer N-insertions in productive TCRs than the approximately 710-donor mean. Linkage disequilibrium might explain the correlated functional status among segregating V segments, but an unknown experimental factor could not be ruled out. A further reported finding was that TCR beta sequences accurately predicted the HLA-A and HLA-B alleles for most subjects in the first cohort.

The cohort consisted of some 730 healthy bone marrow donors. All cohort members were sampled while nominally healthy, although unrecorded immune exposures were likely present. The donor tested CMV seronegative and was one of the 352 seronegative cohort members. A peripheral blood sample was collected from each donor, and TCR beta sequencing was performed on peripheral blood mononuclear cells. The Qiagen DNeasy Blood Extraction Kit was used to extract genomic DNA from the blood cell samples. The protocol used for the library was the immunoSEQ multiplex PCR assay. The multiplex PCR relied on a mix of 60 forward primers for TCR Vbeta segments and 13 reverse primers for TCR Jbeta segments. The CDR3 region of rearranged TCR beta genes was amplified from genomic DNA by a multiplex PCR assay. On the Illumina HiSeq System, the amplified TCR beta libraries were sequenced as 87-base-pair reads. In the source study's methods: A later analysis tallied 75 million to 95 million unique TCR beta chains across the 666 repertoires, and around 9.9 million of those chains were shared by two or more donors. Raw reads were error-corrected and collapsed into unique sequences with a nearest-neighbor algorithm that merged closely related sequences to remove PCR and sequencing errors. V, D and J gene segments were assigned by aligning CDR3 sequences to IMGT reference sequences. Each retained sequence needed at least a six-nucleotide match to both a V gene segment and a J gene segment. A rearrangement was called productive if the CDR3 had no stop codons and remained in frame with V and J, and every other rearrangement was called non-productive. CDR3 was defined according to IMGT convention as the region running from the second conserved V-encoded cysteine to the conserved J-encoded phenylalanine. Sequences without an unambiguous match to a single V gene segment were excluded from the earlier analysis of 587 of the donors. An earlier analysis of some 610 of the donors called V segments functional above 56.7% productive rearrangements and segregating when the between-donor standard deviation exceeded 5%. To diagnose cytomegalovirus status from the catalog of TCR beta chain sequences, a statistical classification framework was built. A later analysis assigned V and J genes by comparing TCR nucleotide sequences with IMGT/GENE-DB human TR gene sequences. A later analysis assigned CDR3 sequences and most-parsimonious VDJ recombination scenarios with the TCRdist pipeline. In a later analysis, each TCR beta chain was defined by its CDR3 amino acid sequence together with its V-gene family, and reads lacking a unique V-gene family were excluded. As a way to deal with suspected cross-contamination and a sequencing artifact, a later analysis dropped hundreds of nucleotide sequences that were highly shared and had low generation probability. For each public chain, a later analysis derived a clonal expansion index from normalized ranks of inferred template counts within each repertoire. Generation probabilities in a later analysis came from a VDJ recombination model fitted to out-of-frame rearrangements, and those results were checked against IGoR. Hypergeometric tests were used in a later analysis to score TCR-TCR, TCR-HLA and TCR-CMV co-occurrence, with a repertoire-size bias correction applied to the TCR pairs. In a later analysis, false discovery rates were estimated by permuting HLA or CMV assignments 20 times. In a later analysis, co-occurring TCRs were grouped using DBSCAN, and TCRdist sequence similarity was added for clustering within HLA-allele-positive subsets. Co-occurrence clustering excluded repertoires with fewer than 30,000 or more than 120,000 public chains, plus five with anomalous nucleotide sharing. This is the immuneACCESS table as TCRdb keeps it, with only in-frame sequences that have V and J called. A part of the clones is gone; compared with another copy, unresolved V genes explain less than half, and the rest is unexplained. The V and J calls and clone size are taken from that table; D and trimming were inferred from the DNA. Here the sample has 160,000 or so clones; roughly 80% occur a single time. The biggest ten clones account for about 1.3% of the sample.

Of note for this clone: What this receptor recognizes is not known. No base quality values were provided; no much bigger clone lies one nucleotide off.

At the junction V is shortened by 8 bases and J by 5 bases; bases outside the gene matches: 4. CDR1 and CDR2, per the germline V gene, are SGHNT and YENEEA. The CDR3 runs 13 residues from the cysteine to the phenylalanine. Only the CDR3 DNA stays, 39 bases, in frame from base 1. The sequence joins TRBV11-3 to TRBJ2-2; 8 bases in the junction line up with TRBD1. The sequenced sample was PBMCs. This sequence was found in a male donor in good health and CMV-seronegative. Read as DNA, the sequence is TGTGCCAGCGGACAGGGCGGAACCGGGGAGCTGTTTTTT. The resulting protein is CASGQGGTGELFF.